This TCR beta chain was sequenced for a study of T cell responses to AZD1222 COVID-19 vaccine. Study-wide results and limits: Baseline seropositives among AZD1222 recipients totaled only six or seven.

Per germline, CDR1 KGHSH and CDR2 LQKENI. The CDR3 extends over 14 amino acids. V lost 2 bases to trimming and J lost 1 base, with 8 bases between them. The assay was immunoSEQ multiplex PCR, and TCRdb's table has in-frame clones only and misses some. The sample includes around 50,000 clones, 70% to 90% of them seen just once. The table lists this clone with a count of one. Antigen unknown. The sequence came from an adult in good health. The J gene is TRBJ1-1, the V gene TRBV18; no firm D call. This specimen consisted of peripheral blood, obtained on day 0 of AZD1222 vaccination. In nucleotides, the CDR3 is TGTGCCAGCTCACCATCAGCCGGGAACACTGAAGCTTTCTTT. This codes for CASSPSAGNTEAFF.